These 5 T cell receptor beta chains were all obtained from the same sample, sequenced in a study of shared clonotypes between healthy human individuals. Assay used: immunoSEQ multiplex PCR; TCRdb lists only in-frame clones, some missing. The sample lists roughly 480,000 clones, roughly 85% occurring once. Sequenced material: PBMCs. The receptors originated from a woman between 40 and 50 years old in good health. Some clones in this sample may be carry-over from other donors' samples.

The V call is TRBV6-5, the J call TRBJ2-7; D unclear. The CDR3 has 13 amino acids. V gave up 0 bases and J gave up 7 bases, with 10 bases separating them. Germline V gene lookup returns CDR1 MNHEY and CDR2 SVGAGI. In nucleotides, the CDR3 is TGTGCCAGCAGTTACTCGGGCCCGCGAGAGCAGTACTTC. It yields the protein CASSYSGPREQYF.

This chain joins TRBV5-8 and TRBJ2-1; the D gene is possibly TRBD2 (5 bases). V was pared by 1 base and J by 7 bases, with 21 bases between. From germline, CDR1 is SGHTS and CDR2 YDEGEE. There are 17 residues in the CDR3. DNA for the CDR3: TGTGCCAGCAGCTTGCCACGTGACTGGAGGTCGGGGAATGAGCAGTTCTTC. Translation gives CASSLPRDWRSGNEQFF. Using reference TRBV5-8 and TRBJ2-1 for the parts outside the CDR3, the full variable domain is EAGVTQSPTHLIKTRGQQATLRCSPISGHTSVYWYQQALGLGLQFLLWYDEGEERNRGNFPPRFSGRQFPNYSSELNVNALELEDSALYLCASSLPRDWRSGNEQFFGPGTRLTVL.

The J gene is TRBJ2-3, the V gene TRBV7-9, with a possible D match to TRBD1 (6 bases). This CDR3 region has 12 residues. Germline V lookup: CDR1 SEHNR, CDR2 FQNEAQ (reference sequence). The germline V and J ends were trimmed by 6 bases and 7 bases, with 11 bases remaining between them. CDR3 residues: CASSWDTNTQYF. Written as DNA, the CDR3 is TGTGCCAGCAGTTGGGACACGAATACGCAGTATTTT.

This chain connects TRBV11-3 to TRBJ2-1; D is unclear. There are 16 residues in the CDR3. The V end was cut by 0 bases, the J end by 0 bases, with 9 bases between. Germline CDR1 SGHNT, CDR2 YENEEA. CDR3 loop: CASSLDGSSSYNEQFF. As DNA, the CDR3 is TGTGCCAGCAGCTTAGACGGCTCGAGCTCCTACAATGAGCAGTTCTTC.

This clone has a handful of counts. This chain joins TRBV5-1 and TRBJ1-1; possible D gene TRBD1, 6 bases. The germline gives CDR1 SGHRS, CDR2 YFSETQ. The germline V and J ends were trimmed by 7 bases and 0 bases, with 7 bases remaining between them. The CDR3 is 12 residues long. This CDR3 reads CASRTVNTEAFF. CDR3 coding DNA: TGCGCCAGCCGGACAGTGAACACTGAAGCTTTCTTT.